The 5 T cell receptor beta chains presented below share a single source sample, sequenced in a study of T cell responses to AZD1222 COVID-19 vaccine listed by TCRdb under 2021. The sample's time point label, in plain terms: about 28 days (+/-7) after the second vaccine dose. To prepare the library, the immunoSEQ multiplex PCR assay was applied. This immuneACCESS table, as held by TCRdb, lists in-frame sequences with V and J called but not all clones. Of the missing ones, under half trace to an unresolved V gene in checked studies; the others have no known cause. This sample is represented by 130,000 or so clones; more than 65% of them were singletons. Around a quarter of the sample goes to the ten largest clones. The input for sequencing was peripheral blood, taken 28 days after the second AZD1222 dose. These receptors came from an adult who received the AZD1222 COVID-19 vaccine.

The rearrangement uses TRBV7-2 and TRBJ2-3; D is undetermined. The CDR3 length is 13 residues. CDR1 and CDR2 from the germline V gene are SGHTA and FQGNSA. Trimming pared 4 bases from V and 4 bases from J, leaving 9 bases between. As DNA, the CDR3 is TGTGCCAGCAGCTCCCTTCTGGCAGATACGCAGTATTTT. Protein product: CASSSLLADTQYF.

This chain joins TRBV28 and TRBJ1-1; 8 positions agree with TRBD1. CDR3 length: 15 residues. Germline trimming cut 2 bases from V and 7 bases from J; bases unmatched to any gene: 9. The germline CDR1 and CDR2 sequences are MDHEN and SYDVKM. The CDR3 bases are TGTGCCAGCAGTTTACCTGGACAGGGAGGCGTTGAAGCTTTCTTT. Its translation: CASSLPGQGGVEAFF. Using reference TRBV28 and TRBJ1-1 for the parts outside the CDR3, the full variable domain is DVKVTQSSRYLVKRTGEKVFLECVQDMDHENMFWYRQDPGLGLRLIYFSYDVKMKEKGDIPEGYSVSREKKERFSLILESASTNQTSMYLCASSLPGQGGVEAFFGQGTRLTVV.

In DNA form, the CDR3 reads TGTGCCAGCAGCTTGGGCCTGGCAGGGACCTTC. Translating gives CASSLGLAGTF. V is TRBV7-6 and J is TRBJ1-2; D perhaps matches TRBD1 (5 bases). The V gene's germline CDR1 is SGHVS and CDR2 FNYEAQ. This CDR3 contains 11 residues. Trimming took 3 bases from V and 14 from J, leaving 13 bases between them.

The chain links TRBV29-1 to TRBJ1-2, with 8 nucleotides matching TRBD1. CDR1 SQVTM and CDR2 ANQGSEA come from the germline V gene. The CDR3 length is 13 residues. Trimming cost V 7 bases and J 6 bases; bases outside gene matches: 10. Here the CDR3 reads CSAAGGAGDGYTF. CDR3 coding DNA: TGCAGCGCTGCAGGGGGCGCAGGTGATGGCTACACCTTC. Using reference TRBV29-1 and TRBJ1-2 for the parts outside the CDR3, the full variable domain is SAVISQKPSRDICQRGTSLTIQCQVDSQVTMMFWYRQQPGQSLTLIATANQGSEATYESGFVIDKFPISRPNLTFSTLTVSNMSPEDSSIYLCSAAGGAGDGYTFGSGTRLTVV.

The chain links TRBV7-3 to TRBJ2-1; 10 bases line up with TRBD2. Germline lookup yields CDR1 SGHTA and CDR2 FQGTGA. This CDR3 region has 15 residues. After removal of 1 base from V and 7 bases from J, the junction contained 4 bases not matched to a gene. CDR3 DNA: TGTGCCAGCAGCTTAAAAGCGGGGGGGCCGAATGAGCAGTTCTTC. This codes for CASSLKAGGPNEQFF.